A selection of T cell receptor beta chains follows, all from one sample in a study of T-cell memory formation after mild COVID-19. TCRdb itself ran the 5' RACE reads through MiXCR, one entry per CDR3 protein. The data contain around 130,000 distinct CDR3 sequences, 14% of them seen just once; the ten biggest clones take up roughly 28%. The sample consisted of PBMCs or a T cell subset sorted from them (not recorded which). The receptor source for this set is an adult woman who had mild COVID-19 (a few samples of this study predate the infection). Cell type and time point are not known. Both conserved end residues are part of each CDR3. The D gene is left open where the match is weak. Not every row has a clone size; where given, it reads once, few, many or a size class.

TRBV20-1	TRBJ2-7	few	.	CSARWRVSSYEQYF	TGCAGTGCTAGGTGGCGCGTGAGCTCCTACGAGCAGTACTTC
TRBV11-2	TRBJ2-5	.	.	CASSRLGSRQETQYF	TGTGCCAGCAGCCGTCTGGGTTCCAGGCAAGAGACCCAGTACTTC
TRBV5-1	TRBJ2-1	once	.	CASSLAGGYSYNEQFF	TGCGCCAGCAGCTTGGCTGGGGGATACTCCTACAATGAGCAGTTCTTC
TRBV7-7	TRBJ2-5	.	.	CASSFSSSLRETQYF	TGTGCTAGCAGCTTTTCCTCCAGTTTGAGGGAGACCCAGTACTTC
TRBV5-1	TRBJ2-5	few	.	CASSVTRETQYF	TGCGCCAGCAGCGTCACAAGGGAGACCCAGTACTTC
TRBV7-9	TRBJ2-3	few	.	CASSQRDGVPTDTQYF	TGTGCCAGCAGCCAAAGAGACGGGGTCCCCACAGATACGCAGTATTTT
TRBV5-6	TRBJ2-7	.	TRBD1	CASSSGQVWSYEQYF	TGTGCCAGCAGTTCGGGACAGGTTTGGAGCTACGAGCAGTACTTC
TRBV7-9	TRBJ2-2	.	TRBD1	CASPLGQGAYTGELFF	TGTGCCAGCCCCTTAGGACAGGGGGCTTACACCGGGGAGCTGTTTTTT
TRBV4-2	TRBJ2-7	few	TRBD1	CASSQDQGAGYEQYF	TGTGCCAGCAGCCAAGATCAGGGGGCGGGCTACGAGCAGTACTTC
TRBV29-1	TRBJ2-1	.	.	CSAEIGRVPNEQFF	TGCAGCGCTGAAATAGGCAGGGTCCCCAATGAGCAGTTCTTC
TRBV7-9	TRBJ2-7	few	.	CASSPRPDIEQYF	TGTGCCAGCAGCCCCAGACCTGACATCGAGCAGTACTTC
TRBV6-1	TRBJ1-5	.	TRBD1	CASRGRGNQPQHF	TGTGCAAGCCGTGGCAGGGGGAATCAGCCCCAGCATTTT
TRBV14	TRBJ2-5	.	.	CASSVLRETQYF	TGTGCCAGCAGCGTTCTCAGGGAGACCCAGTACTTC
TRBV12-3/TRBV12-4	TRBJ2-2	.	TRBD2	CASRGLAGGPSTGELFF	TGTGCCAGCAGGGGACTAGCGGGAGGGCCTAGCACCGGGGAGCTGTTTTTT
TRBV6-2/TRBV6-3	TRBJ1-1	few	.	CASSTTGSYTEAFF	TGTGCCAGCAGTACAACAGGGAGTTACACTGAAGCTTTCTTT
TRBV6-6	TRBJ2-7	.	.	CASSPLDSLYEQYF	TGTGCCAGCAGTCCTCTGGACAGCTTGTACGAGCAGTACTTC
TRBV7-2	TRBJ2-7	.	.	CASSLGRDRVYEQYF	TGTGCCAGCAGCTTAGGAAGGGACCGAGTCTACGAGCAGTACTTC
TRBV6-1	TRBJ1-1	few	.	CASSDGPWDTEAFF	TGTGCCAGCAGTGACGGGCCCTGGGACACTGAAGCTTTCTTT
TRBV7-8	TRBJ1-2	few	.	CASSLEPGAGYGYTF	TGTGCCAGCAGCTTAGAGCCAGGGGCAGGCTATGGCTACACCTTC
TRBV9	TRBJ1-1	.	.	CASSVDLLGNEAFF	TGTGCCAGCAGCGTAGACTTACTTGGGAATGAAGCTTTCTTT
TRBV4-1	TRBJ1-5	.	TRBD1	CASSQPSGQGENQPQHF	TGCGCCAGCAGCCAACCTTCGGGACAGGGAGAGAACCAGCCCCAGCATTTT
TRBV29-1	TRBJ2-7	many	.	CSVEDYEQYF	TGCAGCGTTGAGGACTACGAGCAGTACTTC
TRBV2	TRBJ2-1	few	TRBD1	CASRDRVRDNEQFF	TGTGCCAGCAGAGACAGGGTACGCGACAATGAGCAGTTCTTC
TRBV7-8	TRBJ2-1	few	.	CASSFLRGEDNEQFF	TGTGCCAGCAGCTTTCTCCGGGGCGAAGATAATGAGCAGTTCTTC
TRBV6-2/TRBV6-3	TRBJ1-1	.	.	CASRLVPLGSEAFF	TGTGCCAGCAGATTAGTCCCCCTGGGGTCAGAAGCTTTCTTT
TRBV13	TRBJ1-2	.	TRBD1	CASSSDRTANYGYTF	TGTGCCAGCAGCTCGGACAGGACCGCTAACTATGGCTACACCTTC
TRBV7-9	TRBJ1-2	few	TRBD1	CASSSGGTGSGYGYTF	TGTGCCAGCAGCTCCGGGGGGACAGGATCGGGCTATGGCTACACCTTC
TRBV4-1	TRBJ2-7	many	.	CASSLDYGVAVYEQYF	TGCGCCAGCAGCCTAGATTACGGGGTCGCCGTGTACGAGCAGTACTTC
TRBV5-1	TRBJ1-1	.	TRBD1	CASSSGQGAHTEAFF	TGCGCCAGCAGCTCGGGACAGGGGGCGCACACTGAAGCTTTCTTT
TRBV4-1	TRBJ1-1	.	.	CASSQEVGPPRALNTEAFF	TGCGCCAGCAGCCAAGAAGTGGGACCGCCGAGGGCCTTGAACACTGAAGCTTTCTTT
TRBV11-1	TRBJ2-1	many	.	CASSLGRYNEQFF	TGTGCCAGCAGCTTAGGCAGATACAATGAGCAGTTCTTC
TRBV12-3/TRBV12-4	TRBJ1-5	few	TRBD1	CASSDRGPNQPQHF	TGTGCCAGCAGTGACAGGGGCCCCAATCAGCCCCAGCATTTT
TRBV9	TRBJ2-1	few	TRBD1	CASSIQGAAYNEQFF	TGTGCCAGCAGCATACAGGGGGCAGCGTACAATGAGCAGTTCTTC
TRBV25-1	TRBJ1-2	.	.	CASSEGQHYGYTF	TGTGCCAGCAGTGAAGGACAACACTATGGCTACACCTTC
TRBV10-3	TRBJ2-1	.	.	CAISEYNHNEQFF	TGTGCCATCAGTGAGTATAACCACAATGAGCAGTTCTTC
TRBV6-2/TRBV6-3	TRBJ2-7	.	TRBD2	CASSHGTSGRIAYEQYF	TGTGCCAGCAGTCACGGGACTAGCGGGAGAATCGCCTACGAGCAGTACTTC
TRBV19	TRBJ1-5	.	.	CASSSRVGIQPQHF	TGTGCCAGTAGTTCCCGCGTGGGTATCCAGCCCCAGCATTTT
TRBV2	TRBJ2-5	few	.	CASSLHSWGGARQETQYF	TGTGCCAGCAGTCTCCATTCGTGGGGGGGGGCGAGACAAGAGACCCAGTACTTC
TRBV4-3	TRBJ1-2	few	.	CASSQELGAHYGYTF	TGCGCCAGCAGCCAAGAGTTGGGGGCACACTATGGCTACACCTTC
TRBV11-3	TRBJ2-1	.	TRBD2	CASSPSSSGRPYNEQFF	TGTGCCAGCAGCCCATCAAGTAGCGGGAGGCCTTACAATGAGCAGTTCTTC
TRBV7-8	TRBJ2-1	.	TRBD1	CAIGAMGTGANEQFF	TGTGCCATAGGGGCCATGGGGACAGGGGCCAATGAGCAGTTCTTC
TRBV4-1	TRBJ1-1	few	TRBD1	CASSHRQGTNTEAFF	TGCGCCAGCAGCCATAGACAGGGGACGAACACTGAAGCTTTCTTT
TRBV12-3/TRBV12-4	TRBJ2-3	few	.	CASGSPDTQYF	TGTGCCTCGGGGTCTCCAGATACGCAGTATTTT
TRBV2	TRBJ2-1	.	.	CASISNEQFF	TGTGCCAGCATCAGCAATGAGCAGTTCTTC
TRBV5-4	TRBJ1-2	.	.	CASSLGENYGYTF	TGTGCCAGCAGCTTGGGCGAGAACTATGGCTACACCTTC
TRBV9	TRBJ2-1	.	.	CASSPSSYKYNEQFF	TGTGCCAGCAGCCCCAGCAGTTATAAATACAATGAGCAGTTCTTC
TRBV12-3/TRBV12-4	TRBJ2-7	.	.	CASSNRASYEQYF	TGTGCCAGCAGCAACAGGGCCTCCTACGAGCAGTACTTC
TRBV19	TRBJ2-4	few	TRBD2	CASSIDIRLAGNIQYF	TGTGCCAGTAGTATAGATATCAGACTAGCCGGAAACATTCAGTACTTC
TRBV20-1	TRBJ2-2	.	.	CSASYTGELFF	TGCAGTGCTAGCTACACCGGGGAGCTGTTTTTT
TRBV6-2/TRBV6-3	TRBJ2-3	.	TRBD2	CASSYSPAGKEAQSTDTQYF	TGTGCCAGCAGTTACTCACCAGCGGGAAAGGAGGCCCAAAGCACAGATACGCAGTATTTT
TRBV4-1	TRBJ2-3	.	.	CASSPTMAASDTQYF	TGCGCCAGCAGCCCGACTATGGCGGCCTCAGATACGCAGTATTTT
TRBV5-1	TRBJ2-3	.	.	CASSLVGDTQYF	TGCGCCAGCAGCTTGGTGGGGGATACGCAGTATTTT